The 23 T cell receptor beta chains listed next were all sequenced from one sample in a study of CD8+CD57+ T cells in acquired aplastic anemia. Genomic DNA constituted the template upon which TCR beta VDJ and CDR3 profiling was performed. One entry per CDR3 protein, called by TCRdb with MiXCR from the reads. The table records approximately 98,000 distinct CDR3 sequences, roughly 50% of them present only once. Sequenced: sorted CD4+, CD8+, or CD8+CD57+ T cells (not recorded which) from PBMCs. Every receptor here comes from a human donor in good health, serving as a control.

In its sample, this clonotype was seen many times. The CDR3 sequence is CASSVVGGHDEQYF. For the CDR3, the DNA is TGTGCCAGCAGCGTAGTTGGGGGACACGATGAGCAGTACTTC. The chain uses TRBV9 and TRBJ2-7; possible D gene TRBD1, 6 bases. Trimming took 0 bases from V and 7 from J, leaving 14 bases between them. CDR1 is SGDLS, CDR2 YYNGEE, per germline. The CDR3 is 14 residues long.

The V and J genes are TRBV9 and TRBJ2-7; 13 bases match TRBD2. CDR1 and CDR2 (germline): SGDLS, YYNGEE. This CDR3 region has 14 residues. V lost 4 bases to trimming and J lost 4 bases; unmatched junction nucleotides: 2. The DNA for the CDR3 is TGTGCCAGCAGCCAGACTAGCGGGGGGTACGAGCAGTACTTC. Translated: CASSQTSGGYEQYF. Based on the CDR3 plus reference TRBV9 and TRBJ2-7, the full variable domain is DSGVTQTPKHLITATGQRVTLRCSPRSGDLSVYWYQQSLDQGLQFLIQYYNGEERAKGNILERFSAQQFPDLHSELNLSSLELGDSALYFCASSQTSGGYEQYFGPGTRLTVT.

In this sample, this clonotype turned up many times. The rearrangement joins TRBV7-8 to TRBJ2-7; D is undetermined. The CDR3 consists of 16 residues. Trimming took 5 bases from V and 6 from J, leaving 23 bases between them. From germline, CDR1 is SGHVS and CDR2 FQNEAQ. This chain's CDR3 is CASSPPKRRPDGEQYF. CDR3 nucleotides: TGTGCCAGCAGCCCCCCGAAGAGGCGTCCGGACGGCGAGCAGTACTTC. Combining the CDR3 with reference TRBV7-8 and TRBJ2-7 gives the whole variable domain GAGVSQSPRYKVAKRGQDVALRCDPISGHVSLFWYQQALGQGPEFLTYFQNEAQLDKSGLPSDRFFAERPEGSVSTLKIQRTQQEDSAVYLCASSPPKRRPDGEQYFGPGTRLTVT.

This chain joins TRBV29-1 and TRBJ2-5; 7 bases are a match to TRBD1. This CDR3 spans 14 amino acids. Germline loops: CDR1 SQVTM, CDR2 ANQGSEA. This CDR3 reads CSARAGRGQETQYF. CDR3 nucleotide sequence: TGCAGTGCTAGGGCTGGCAGGGGGCAAGAGACCCAGTACTTC. The whole variable domain, filled in from reference TRBV29-1 and TRBJ2-5, reads SAVISQKPSRDICQRGTSLTIQCQVDSQVTMMFWYRQQPGQSLTLIATANQGSEATYESGFVIDKFPISRPNLTFSTLTVSNMSPEDSSIYLCSARAGRGQETQYFGPGTRLLVL.

The chain recombines TRBV15 with TRBJ2-7; 11 bases are shared with TRBD1. From germline, CDR1 is LNHNV and CDR2 YYDKDF (reference sequence). V lost 5 bases and J lost 3; bases outside the gene matches: 9. The length of the CDR3 is 16 residues. CDR3 protein: CATSPTGTGGYYEQYF. The DNA of the CDR3 is TGTGCCACCAGCCCTACCGGGACAGGGGGATACTACGAGCAGTACTTC.

This clonotype was recorded only once. V is TRBV2 and J is TRBJ2-3, with TRBD1 identical over 10 bases. CDR3 length equals 14 residues. The germline V gene has CDR1 SNHLY and CDR2 FYNNEI. V shed 4 bases and J 4 bases; nucleotides not matched to a gene: 2. The CDR3 DNA follows: TGTGCCAGCAGTGGCGGGACAGGGGCAGATACGCAGTATTTT. Protein: CASSGGTGADTQYF.

The table lists this clonotype with many counts. The chain recombines TRBV7-3 with TRBJ2-1, with D possibly TRBD2 on 7 matching bases. There are 14 residues in the CDR3. CDR1 and CDR2 (germline): SGHTA, FQGTGA. V was clipped by 1 base and J by 8 bases, with 12 bases between them. The CDR3 loop reads CASSLSGGAYEQFF. The CDR3 region has the DNA TGTGCCAGCAGCTTAAGTGGGGGGGCTTATGAGCAGTTCTTC.

The CDR3 spells CSVGTSLEQYF. The CDR3 DNA follows: TGCAGCGTTGGAACCTCCCTGGAGCAGTACTTC. V usage is TRBV29-1 and J usage is TRBJ2-7; D is uncertain. Trimming shortened V by 4 bases and J by 7 bases, and 11 bases separated the two germline ends. The CDR3 runs to 11 residues. CDR1 and CDR2 (germline): SQVTM, ANQGSEA.

The chain carries TRBV5-1 and TRBJ2-5; no firm D call. This CDR3 region has 16 residues. Germline CDR1 reads SGHRS; CDR2 reads YFSETQ. Trimming shortened V by 1 base and J by 2 bases, and 15 bases separated the two germline ends. The CDR3: CASSLQPSVGQETQYF. The CDR3 nucleotides read TGCGCCAGCAGCTTGCAGCCTAGTGTGGGGCAAGAGACCCAGTACTTC.

V gene TRBV20-1 combines with J gene TRBJ1-4; D not certain. Trimming left V 3 bases short and J 2 bases short, with 4 bases between. This CDR3 has 12 residues. From germline, CDR1 is DFQATT and CDR2 SNEGSKA (reference sequence). CDR3 in amino acids: CSARQTNEKLFF. The CDR3 DNA reads TGCAGTGCTAGGCAGACTAATGAAAAACTGTTTTTT.

The rearrangement links TRBV7-3 to TRBJ2-7; 9 nucleotides agree with TRBD1. The V gene's germline CDR1 is SGHTA and CDR2 FQGTGA. Losses at the gene ends were 1 base for V and 2 bases for J; bases not matched to a gene: 3. CDR3 length equals 15 residues. This CDR3 is CASSLMGQGAYEQYF. As DNA, the CDR3 is TGTGCCAGCAGCTTAATGGGACAGGGAGCCTACGAGCAGTACTTC.

With respect to this clonotype: Germline and junction disagree at one end, which may indicate a read error. The chain couples TRBV24-1 to TRBJ2-1; 7 bases are shared with TRBD1. Per the germline V gene, CDR1 is KGHDR and CDR2 is SFDVKD. There are 16 residues in the CDR3. The CDR3 here is CATSDSRGSAYNEQLF. The CDR3 DNA sequence: TGTGCCACCAGTGATTCCAGGGGGTCTGCTTACAATGAGCAGCTCTTC.

This clonotype occurred many times. CDR3 amino acids: CAISETAPPDEQFF. Here the CDR3 DNA reads TGTGCCATCAGTGAGACAGCCCCACCCGATGAGCAGTTCTTC. This chain joins TRBV10-3 and TRBJ2-1; D not resolved. The V end lost 2 bases, the J end lost 8 bases, and 13 bases lay between the germline ends. The CDR3 has 14 residues. CDR1 is ENHRY, CDR2 SYGVKD, per germline.

A remark on this clonotype: A much larger clone differs by one base, so this may be a read error. The V and J genes are TRBV11-2 and TRBJ2-7; D possibly corresponds to TRBD2 (5 bases). The CDR3 extends over 16 amino acids. Germline-derived CDR1 and CDR2 are SGHAT and FQNNGV. Trimming took 5 bases from V and 0 from J, leaving 17 bases between them. CDR3 bases: TGTGCCAGCAGCATAATCTACGGGGAGAGCTCCTACGAGCAGTACTTC. Amino acid sequence: CASSIIYGESSYEQYF.

The chain links TRBV5-1 to TRBJ2-1; D is undetermined. Between the trimmed V and J ends, which lost 0 bases and 10 bases, there was a span of 8 bases. The CDR3 contains 12 residues. In germline, CDR1 is SGHRS, CDR2 YFSETQ. In nucleotides, the CDR3 is TGCGCCAGCAGCTTGGAGGGCTACGAGCAGTTCTTC. Translation: CASSLEGYEQFF.

This clonotype was picked up many times. This chain links TRBV24-1 with TRBJ1-5; the D gene is possibly TRBD1 (5 bases). The germline V gene has CDR1 KGHDR and CDR2 SFDVKD. Trimming took 5 bases from V and 3 from J, leaving 7 bases between them. This CDR3 comprises 13 residues. CDR3 protein: CATSGGYNQPQHF. CDR3 nucleotides: TGTGCCACCAGTGGGGGGTACAATCAGCCCCAGCATTTT.

This clonotype was observed a handful of times. The chain carries TRBV19 and TRBJ1-1; D ambiguous. The CDR3 spans 13 residues. CDR1 LNHDA and CDR2 SQIVND come from the germline V gene (reference sequence). V was clipped by 7 bases and J by 1 base, with 10 bases between them. CDR3 loop: CASKGQSNTEAFF. In DNA form, the CDR3 reads TGTGCCAGTAAAGGCCAATCGAACACTGAAGCTTTCTTT.

This clonotype appeared many times. The rearrangement links TRBV4-2 to TRBJ1-1; no clear D. The CDR3 is 14 amino acids. Trimming cost V 1 base and J 2 bases, with 8 bases left between them. Germline V gene lookup returns CDR1 LGHNA and CDR2 YNFKEQ. As DNA, the CDR3 is TGTGCCAGCAGCCAAGGGTTGGGAAACACTGAAGCTTTCTTT. This sequence encodes CASSQGLGNTEAFF.

The chain combines TRBV19 with TRBJ1-3; 7 bases line up with TRBD1. V was pared by 5 bases and J by 3 bases, with 7 bases of the junction left unmatched. In germline, CDR1 is LNHDA, CDR2 SQIVND (reference sequence). CDR3 length equals 15 residues. Here the CDR3 DNA reads TGTGCCAGTAGTCCTCTTGGGACAGATGGAAACACCATATATTTT. Translating it yields CASSPLGTDGNTIYF.

This clonotype was detected a few times. The chain recombines TRBV27 with TRBJ1-1; the match to TRBD1 covers 11 bases. This CDR3 has 15 residues. The germline V gene has CDR1 MNHEY and CDR2 SMNVEV (reference sequence). The J segment lost 3 bases and the V segment lost 1 base, leaving 1 base of the junction unmatched. Here the CDR3 DNA reads TGTGCCAGCAGTTTATGGGGACAGGGGGACACTGAAGCTTTCTTT. Translated, it gives CASSLWGQGDTEAFF.

Note on this clonotype: Possible read error: a much larger clone is one base away. The chain is built from TRBV6-1 and TRBJ2-5, with D tentatively TRBD2 (6 bases). Germline lookup yields CDR1 MNHNS and CDR2 SASEGT. The CDR3 loop spans 13 amino acids. The CDR3: CGGTRGGLETHYF. In nucleotides, the CDR3 is TGTGGGGGAACAAGGGGAGGCCTGGAGACCCATTACTTC.

The J gene is TRBJ2-7, the V gene TRBV6-1; 8 nucleotides line up with TRBD1. Unmatched junction bases numbered 10, after V lost 6 bases and J lost 3 bases. From germline, CDR1 is MNHNS and CDR2 SASEGT. There are 15 residues in the CDR3. Here the CDR3 reads CASSPGQGKNYEQYV. The CDR3 DNA follows: TGTGCCAGCAGCCCCGGACAGGGTAAGAACTACGAGCAGTACGTC.

This clonotype was observed a handful of times. The chain employs TRBV24-1 and TRBJ2-7; D is unresolved. Germline CDR1 and CDR2: KGHDR and SFDVKD. Trimming shortened V by 9 bases and J by 1 base, and 18 bases separated the two germline ends. The CDR3 is 15 residues long. This CDR3 reads CATQDAPTTSYEQYF. DNA for the CDR3: TGTGCCACCCAAGATGCGCCCACTACTTCCTACGAGCAGTACTTC.